The T cell receptor (beta chain) under discussion was sequenced for a study of identical twins. One entry per CDR3 protein, called by TCRdb with MiXCR from the 5' RACE reads. The sample holds 1.5 million to 2 million distinct CDR3 sequences; about 32% are singletons and the top ten take approximately 0.25%. Points from the study as a whole: Within twin pairs, the out-of-frame alpha sequences they shared showed excess low generation probability. Models came in too low on out-of-frame TCR alpha sharing in monozygotic twins. Zero-insertion analyses were open to partial confounding by invariant MAIT and iNKT cells. Within cord blood, abundant beta clonotypes carried fewer insertions, but memory repertoires showed no such trend.

Trimming took 0 bases from V and 9 from J, leaving 8 bases between them. The CDR3 is made up of 13 amino acids. The germline V gene encodes CDR1 KGHDR and CDR2 SFDVKD. On this clonotype itself: Its antigen is not identified.

J is TRBJ2-1 and V is TRBV24-1; D call uncertain. This sequence was found in a newborn girl in good health. Sequencing input: cord blood. CDR3: CATSDLSGGEQFF. CDR3 DNA sequence: TGTGCCACCAGTGATTTGTCGGGCGGTGAGCAGTTCTTC.